This T cell receptor beta chain is from a study of T cell repertoires in ileal Crohn's disease. In the study overall: From the surgical specimen's inflamed ileum, biopsies were taken as M0. Study findings and constraints: Sorted CD8 T cells held more high-frequency clones than CD4. All patients with clonality above 26.8% had endoscopic recurrence.

This clone was found once. Its antigen is as yet unknown. Some clones are missing from TCRdb's copy, which holds only in-frame ones; the method was immunoSEQ multiplex PCR. The sample holds over 6,500 clones, about 83% seen once. V lost 2 bases and J lost 8, with 9 bases in between. The CDR3 is 12 amino acids. CDR1 and CDR2 (germline): MNHEY, SVGAGI. Time point noted: inflamed ileum from the surgical specimen. Included were adult ileal or ileocolonic Crohn's patients indicated for ileocolonic resection. The genes are TRBV6-5 and TRBJ1-1; D is ambiguous. Sequencing was performed on ileal tissue. The source is an adult with Crohn's disease. CDR3 sequence reads: CASSYNGREAFF. The CDR3 DNA follows: TGTGCCAGCAGTTACAACGGCCGGGAAGCTTTCTTT.